This record covers a single T cell receptor beta chain. The CDR3 has 15 residues. Germline CDR1 SGHTA, CDR2 FQGNSA. The V end lost 6 bases, the J end lost 2 bases, and 17 bases lay between the germline ends. Authors' analysis steps: Using reference gene primer amplification, nucleated cell counts were estimated. Only in-frame clones appear in the TCRdb table, and some are missing; sequencing was by immunoSEQ multiplex PCR. The DNA was the basis for D and trimming; V, J and clone size are from that table. The sample comprises about 170,000 clones, about 83% of which are singletons, and around a fifth rests with the top ten. These data are taken from a study of blood T cell repertoires in COVID-19. Study in general: COVID-19 samples from acute and convalescent phases originated in the United States, Italy and Spain. Nucleic acid was either cDNA or gDNA, and it came from T cells, B-cell-depleted T cells, or PBMCs.

Material for sequencing was peripheral blood. This chain links TRBV7-2 with TRBJ2-7, with D perhaps TRBD1 (6 bases). This clonotype was obtained from a woman aged 70-85 years who had recovered from COVID-19. The CDR3 spells CASRYRVEGTYEQYF. The CDR3 DNA sequence: TGTGCCAGCAGATACAGGGTGGAAGGGACCTACGAGCAGTACTTC.